Reported below is one T cell receptor beta chain. The antigen is not known. This entry belongs to a study of T cells in Graves' hyperthyroidism and ophthalmopathy. V lost 3 bases to trimming and J lost 6 bases; unmatched junction nucleotides: 3. This CDR3 spans 15 amino acids. Germline V gene sequence: CDR1 MDHEN, CDR2 SYDVKM. Study-wide results and limits: Most expanded thyroid clonotypes above 0.001 also appeared in blood.

Amplification targeted TCR beta CDR3 regions from RNA transcripts. HTBI primers were the set used in a first-round RT-PCR of the TCR CDR3. TCRdb passed the multiplex PCR reads through MiXCR, listing each CDR3 protein once. Among about 620,000 distinct CDR3 sequences listed, around 15% were seen once. The chain couples TRBV28 to TRBJ2-2; TRBD1 aligns across 11 bases. This sequence originates from a woman between 25 and 40 years old with Graves' hyperthyroidism. Sequenced sample: blood. Written as DNA, the CDR3 is TGTGCCAGCAGTTTGGGGACAGGGGGTCCCGGGGAGCTGTTTTTT. Translated: CASSLGTGGPGELFF.